This entry lists 18 T cell receptor beta chains sequenced from one sample in a study of Graves' ophthalmopathy and Graves' hyperthyroidism. RNA transcripts were the source from which TCR beta CDR3 regions were amplified. Second-round multiplex PCR followed a first-round RT-PCR using HTBI primers. TCRdb reprocessed the multiplex PCR reads with MiXCR, giving one entry per CDR3 protein. This sample has about 620,000 distinct CDR3 sequences; about 20% occur once, and the top ten carry approximately 7.7%. Sequencing used peripheral blood. The receptors come from a woman aged 18 to 35 with stable Graves' hyperthyroidism. Some clones in this sample may be carry-over from other donors' samples.

This clonotype appeared many times. The chain links TRBV6-2 or TRBV6-3 to TRBJ2-2; tentatively, D is TRBD1 (5 bases). Trimming took off 4 bases at V and 0 bases at J, with 15 bases between the two ends. The CDR3 is made up of 17 amino acids. Germline V gene data show CDR1 as MNHEY and CDR2 as SVGEGT. Here the CDR3 DNA reads TGTGCCAGCAGTTTACCAGTTGACAGCGCGAACACCGGGGAGCTGTTTTTT. This gives the protein CASSLPVDSANTGELFF.

Many counts were recorded for this clonotype. The chain combines TRBV5-1 with TRBJ1-6; TRBD1 matches 8 bases. CDR1 SGHRS and CDR2 YFSETQ come from the germline V gene. This CDR3 comprises 16 residues. Trimming removed 4 bases from V and 7 bases from J; junction bases left unmatched: 10. The CDR3 is CASSPDRVFPNSPLHF. The CDR3 bases are TGCGCCAGCAGCCCGGACAGGGTCTTTCCAAATTCACCCCTCCACTTT.

The genes are TRBV12-3 or TRBV12-4 and TRBJ1-2, with TRBD1 identical over 7 bases. The CDR3 is 11 residues long. Trimming removed 4 bases from V and 8 bases from J; junction bases left unmatched: 1. In nucleotides, the CDR3 is TGTGCCAGCAGTTCGGGACAGGGCTACACCTTC. Amino acids: CASSSGQGYTF.

This clonotype was seen repeatedly, ten times or more. The chain employs TRBV11-3 and TRBJ2-7; a possible D gene is TRBD2 (5 bases). CDR3 size: 17 residues. Deletions cut 5 bases from V and 0 bases from J, with 20 bases between. Germline V gives CDR1 SGHNT, CDR2 YENEEA. The CDR3 spells CASSPRTGLVSSYEQYF. DNA for the CDR3: TGTGCCAGCAGCCCCCGGACTGGACTCGTAAGCTCCTACGAGCAGTACTTC.

There are many counts of this clonotype. The chain links TRBV11-1 to TRBJ1-2; weak D call: TRBD1 (5 bases). CDR1 is SGHAT and CDR2 is FQDESV in the germline V gene (reference sequence). The V end was cut by 2 bases, the J end by 3 bases, with 7 bases between. This CDR3 comprises 13 residues. The CDR3 nucleotides are TGTGCCAGCAGCTTACAACAGGACTATGGCTACACCTTC. Translating gives CASSLQQDYGYTF.

This clonotype was picked up a small number of times. The chain's CDR3 is CASSSLGGSGYTF. CDR3 in DNA: TGTGCCAGCAGCTCCCTCGGGGGGAGCGGCTACACCTTC. The chain couples TRBV9 to TRBJ1-2; a weak D match, TRBD1 (5 bases). V gave up 4 bases and J gave up 8 bases, with 15 bases separating them. This CDR3 contains 13 residues. Per germline, CDR1 SGDLS and CDR2 YYNGEE.

This clonotype was detected ten times or more. The chain couples TRBV15 to TRBJ2-3, with D unresolved. Germline assignment: CDR1 LNHNV and CDR2 YYDKDF (reference sequence). The length of the CDR3 is 13 residues. Trimming took off 8 bases at V and 0 bases at J, with 9 bases between the two ends. CDR3 sequence: CATRAPSTDTQYF. For the CDR3, the DNA is TGTGCCACCCGTGCCCCTAGCACAGATACGCAGTATTTT.

This clonotype has at least ten counts. The rearrangement links TRBV6-1 to TRBJ1-1, with D maybe TRBD1 (6 bases). Trimming stripped 3 bases from V and 5 bases from J, with 16 bases between. This CDR3 contains 15 residues. The germline CDR1 and CDR2 sequences are MNHNS and SASEGT. The CDR3 DNA sequence: TGTGCCAGCAGTGACGGACAGCCTCCTGAAACTGAAGCTTTCTTT. Protein product: CASSDGQPPETEAFF.

The rearrangement links TRBV24-1 to TRBJ2-2; 13 positions agree with TRBD2. V dropped 6 bases and J dropped 4; count of bases not matched to a gene: 10. The CDR3 covers 18 residues. Germline V CDR1 and CDR2: KGHDR, SFDVKD. As DNA, the CDR3 is TGTGCCACCAGTAAAGGACTAGCGGGAGAAACAATCACCGGGGAGCTGTTTTTT. The encoded protein is CATSKGLAGETITGELFF.

The V call is TRBV6-1, the J call TRBJ1-1, with TRBD1 identical over 8 bases. V shed 6 bases, J shed 2 bases, and the junction held 5 bases outside the gene matches. The CDR3 contains 14 residues. The germline V gene has CDR1 MNHNS and CDR2 SASEGT. The CDR3 DNA follows: TGTGCCAGCAGCTGGACAGGGATTAACACTGAAGCTTTCTTT. Translating gives CASSWTGINTEAFF.

Points on this clonotype: This may be a read error, as it is one base from a much larger clone. V usage is TRBV19 and J usage is TRBJ2-7, with a tentative D call TRBD2 (6 bases). The CDR3 has 16 residues. The V gene lost 5 bases and the J gene lost 0 bases, with 17 bases spanning the gap. Germline values: CDR1 LNHDA, CDR2 SQIVND (reference sequence). CDR3: CASSLGGGPSSYEQYF. The CDR3 DNA reads as TGTGCCAGTAGTCTTGGGGGAGGTCCAAGCTCCTACGAGCAGTACTTC.

This clonotype turned up a few times. This chain connects TRBV4-1 to TRBJ2-3, with D perhaps matching TRBD1 or TRBD2 (5 bases each). This CDR3 is 14 amino acids long. CDR1 and CDR2 (germline): MGHRA, YSYEKL. V lost 3 bases to trimming and J lost 2 bases, with 9 bases between them. CDR3 sequence (DNA): TGCGCCAGCAGCCAGGGACGGAACACAGATACGCAGTATTTT. As protein: CASSQGRNTDTQYF.

CDR3 sequence: CASSPSDRWTSGDSYEQYF. The DNA of the CDR3 is TGTGCCAGCAGTCCCTCAGACAGATGGACTAGCGGGGACTCCTACGAGCAGTACTTC. J is TRBJ2-7 and V is TRBV6-2 or TRBV6-3, with 12 bases lining up with TRBD2. Trimming took 5 bases from V and 0 from J; bases not matched to a gene: 14. CDR3 length: 19 amino acids. Germline CDR1 is MNHEY and CDR2 is SVGEGT.

This clonotype was detected only a few times. The J gene is TRBJ1-1, the V gene TRBV28; D is possibly TRBD1 (6 bases). The CDR3 runs 14 residues. CDR1 and CDR2 from the germline V gene are MDHEN and SYDVKM. Trimming cost V 7 bases and J 2 bases, with 14 bases left between them. DNA of the CDR3: TGTGCCAGCACCTTGACAGGCCGAAACACTGAAGCTTTCTTT. This encodes CASTLTGRNTEAFF.

This clonotype was counted between two and nine times. V gene TRBV6-1 combines with J gene TRBJ2-3, with 9 bases aligning to TRBD2. Germline CDR1 is MNHNS and CDR2 is SASEGT. The CDR3 consists of 14 residues. The ends lost 7 bases at V and 6 bases at J; junction bases unmatched: 8. The CDR3 loop is CASTLAGVRDTQYF. CDR3 nucleotides: TGTGCCAGCACCTTAGCGGGGGTCCGGGATACGCAGTATTTT.

This clonotype was detected many times. This rearrangement joins TRBV20-1 to TRBJ2-7, with 7 bases matching TRBD2. This CDR3 is 13 amino acids long. Germline trimming cut 5 bases from V and 3 bases from J; bases unmatched to any gene: 7. Germline loops: CDR1 DFQATT, CDR2 SNEGSKA (reference sequence). The CDR3 spells CSAPSPGGYEQYF. CDR3 DNA sequence: TGCAGTGCTCCTTCCCCGGGAGGCTACGAGCAGTACTTC.

This clonotype was detected ten times or more. The chain combines TRBV6-2 or TRBV6-3 with TRBJ1-2; a possible D gene is TRBD1 (6 bases). The CDR3 loop spans 18 amino acids. V lost 6 bases to trimming and J lost 5 bases, with 28 bases between them. The germline CDR1 and CDR2 sequences are MNHEY and SVGEGT. For the CDR3, the DNA is TGTGCCAGCAGCTTATACGGACAGCGAAGGACCAGACTTTATGGCTACACCTTC. As protein: CASSLYGQRRTRLYGYTF.

This clonotype came up many times. Because the CDR3's place on the DNA is in doubt, the DNA is left out and the CDR3 is given as listed by TCRdb. V gene TRBV12-3 or TRBV12-4 combines with J gene TRBJ1-5; the table calls TRBD1, which could not be checked here. 16 amino acids form the CDR3, both terminal residues included. The CDR3 spells CASSSSAGGGNQPQHF.